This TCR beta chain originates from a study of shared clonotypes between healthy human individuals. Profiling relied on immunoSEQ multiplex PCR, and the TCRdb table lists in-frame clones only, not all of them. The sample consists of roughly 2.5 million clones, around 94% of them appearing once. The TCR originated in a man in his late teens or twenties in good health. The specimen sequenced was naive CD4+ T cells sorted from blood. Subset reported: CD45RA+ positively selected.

DNA for the CDR3: TGTGCCAGCAGCTTCAGTGTGGGGGCAGATACGCAGTATTTT. Its protein product is CASSFSVGADTQYF. V is TRBV7-3 and J is TRBJ2-3; either TRBD1 or TRBD2 may supply D (5 bases each). Trimming left V 3 bases short and J 4 bases short, with 11 bases between. Per the germline V gene, CDR1 is SGHTA and CDR2 is FQGTGA. The CDR3 covers 14 residues.